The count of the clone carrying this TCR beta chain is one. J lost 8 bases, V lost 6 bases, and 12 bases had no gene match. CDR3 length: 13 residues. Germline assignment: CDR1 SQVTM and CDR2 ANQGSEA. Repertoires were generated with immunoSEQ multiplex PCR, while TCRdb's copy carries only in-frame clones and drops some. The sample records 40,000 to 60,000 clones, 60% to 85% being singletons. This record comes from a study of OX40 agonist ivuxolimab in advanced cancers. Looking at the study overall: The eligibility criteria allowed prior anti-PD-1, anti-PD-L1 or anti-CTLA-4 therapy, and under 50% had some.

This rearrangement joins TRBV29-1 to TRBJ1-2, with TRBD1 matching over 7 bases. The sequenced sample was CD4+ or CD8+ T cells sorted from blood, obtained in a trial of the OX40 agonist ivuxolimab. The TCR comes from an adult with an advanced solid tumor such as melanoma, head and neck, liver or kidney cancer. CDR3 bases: TGCAGCGTATTGGCTAGGGGGCAAGGGGGCTACACCTTC. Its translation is CSVLARGQGGYTF.